Ten or more counts support the clone carrying this T cell receptor (beta chain). Its specificity is not known. TCRdb re-called the 5' RACE reads with MiXCR, one entry per CDR3 protein. This table has about 340,000 distinct CDR3 sequences, 9% to 15% appearing once. This CDR3 comprises 14 residues. Trimming took off 2 bases at V and 6 bases at J, with 13 bases between the two ends. CDR1 is LGHDT, CDR2 YNNKEL, per germline (reference sequence). This sample was taken from a study of identical twins. Study-wide results and limits: Models, which agreed with sharing between unrelated individuals, nonetheless underestimated the out-of-frame TCR alpha sharing seen in monozygotic twins.

These sequences were also reported in another study, on yellow fever vaccine responses in identical twins.

Sample: CD8+ T cells sorted from blood. The chain couples TRBV3-1 to TRBJ1-2, with D maybe TRBD1 (6 bases). The receptor was isolated from a woman in her late teens or twenties in good health. Here the CDR3 DNA reads TGTGCCAGCAGCCAAACGGGACAATCTGATGGCTACACCTTC. Protein: CASSQTGQSDGYTF.